The 15 T cell receptor beta chains in this list originate from one sample, sequenced in a study of blood T cell repertoires in COVID-19 (dated by TCRdb to about 2020). Libraries were built with the immunoSEQ multiplex PCR assay. Imported from immuneACCESS, the table was reduced by TCRdb to in-frame sequences with V and J called. These copies leave out some clones; in studies compared against another copy, an unresolved V gene accounts for under half, and the cause of the remainder is not known. This sample lists a few hundred thousand clones; 84% were detected once. The ten largest clonotypes hold around 9.1% of the sample. The sequenced sample was peripheral blood. The origin of the receptors is a human donor in a cohort sampled during active COVID-19.

This clone was picked up one time. An end of the junction does not agree with germline; a read error may underlie this. The rearrangement links TRBV7-7 to TRBJ1-3, with a possible D match to TRBD1 (6 bases). Germline loops: CDR1 SSHAT, CDR2 FNYEAQ (reference sequence). The CDR3 loop spans 19 amino acids. This chain's CDR3 is CASSLPGQSPRGSGNTIYF. As DNA, the CDR3 is TGTGCTAGCAGCTTGCCGGGACAATCACCACGGGGCTCTGGAAACACCATATATTTT.

Of note for this clone: Other DNA sequences in this sample translate to the same CDR3. J is TRBJ2-7 and V is TRBV4-1; TRBD2 aligns across 10 bases. V trimming: 1 base; J trimming: 5 bases; junction bases outside the gene matches: 11. The CDR3 totals 17 residues. Germline lookup yields CDR1 MGHRA and CDR2 YSYEKL. The CDR3 DNA sequence: TGCGCCAGCAGCCAAGTCGATATGGGGCTAGCGGGAGACGAGCAGTACTTC. It is translated as CASSQVDMGLAGDEQYF.

This chain joins TRBV10-2 and TRBJ2-4, with D unclear. This CDR3 spans 12 amino acids. The V gene's germline CDR1 is WSHSY and CDR2 SAAADI. V was cut by 3 bases and J by 8 bases, with 8 bases left in between. For the CDR3, the DNA is TGCGCCAGCAGTGAATTTCTTCACATTCAGTACTTC. Translated, it gives CASSEFLHIQYF.

The chain couples TRBV11-2 to TRBJ2-5; 10 positions agree with TRBD2. V lost 5 bases, J lost 2 bases, and 5 bases stayed unmatched. Germline CDR1 SGHAT, CDR2 FQNNGV. The CDR3 length is 15 residues. CDR3 sequence: CASSRASGGQETQYF. In nucleotides, the CDR3 is TGTGCCAGCAGCCGGGCTAGCGGGGGTCAAGAGACCCAGTACTTC. Looking up the rest from reference TRBV11-2 and TRBJ2-5 gives the full variable domain: EAGVAQSPRYKIIEKRQSVAFWCNPISGHATLYWYQQILGQGPKLLIQFQNNGVVDDSQLPKDRFSAERLKGVDSTLKIQPAKLEDSAVYLCASSRASGGQETQYFGPGTRLLVL.

The chain has TRBV6-5 and TRBJ2-5; D not certain. CDR1 is MNHEY, CDR2 SVGAGI, per germline. Trimming took 6 bases from V and 2 from J, leaving 10 bases between them. The CDR3 runs 13 residues. The CDR3 protein is CASRLSAQETQYF. CDR3 nucleotides: TGTGCCAGCAGGCTTTCAGCGCAAGAGACCCAGTACTTC.

The rearrangement joins TRBV11-3 to TRBJ2-2, with 10 bases that match TRBD1. The ends lost 5 bases at V and 7 bases at J; junction bases unmatched: 7. Germline V CDR1 and CDR2: SGHNT, YENEEA. The CDR3 is 15 residues long. CDR3 sequence: CASSQQGTGVGELFF. The CDR3, as DNA: TGTGCCAGCAGCCAACAGGGGACAGGGGTCGGGGAGCTGTTTTTT.

J is TRBJ1-1 and V is TRBV4-3; D perhaps matches TRBD1 (5 bases). Germline lookup yields CDR1 LGHNA and CDR2 YSLEER. The length of the CDR3 is 15 residues. Trimming removed 1 base from V and 5 bases from J, with 14 bases in between. DNA of the CDR3: TGCGCCAGCAGCCAAGTTACAGGCCTAGGGACTGAAGCTTTCTTT. Its protein is CASSQVTGLGTEAFF.

The sample holds one count of this clone. This chain uses TRBV11-2 with TRBJ1-1; 7 nucleotides match TRBD1. Germline CDR1 is SGHAT and CDR2 is FQNNGV. This CDR3 spans 16 amino acids. V was clipped by 2 bases and J by 7 bases; unmatched bases: 13. The CDR3 protein is CASSLWRQGLIFEAFF. In DNA, the CDR3 is TGTGCCAGCAGCTTATGGAGACAGGGCCTAATATTTGAAGCTTTCTTT.

The chain links TRBV10-3 to TRBJ2-3; TRBD2 agrees at 8 bases. V gave up 5 bases and J gave up 2 bases; unmatched junction bases: 3. Per the germline V gene, CDR1 is ENHRY and CDR2 is SYGVKD. The CDR3 sequence is 14 residues long. The CDR3 bases are TGTGCCATCAGTATAGCGGGAACCACAGATACGCAGTATTTT. Amino acids: CAISIAGTTDTQYF.

In this sample, this clone turned up a few times. This sequence joins TRBV7-2 and TRBJ1-3; D is perhaps TRBD1 (5 bases). V lost 6 bases and J lost 4, with 13 bases in between. The CDR3 sequence is 14 residues long. The V gene's germline CDR1 is SGHTA and CDR2 FQGNSA. CDR3 sequence: CASSLTDMGNTIYF. CDR3 nucleotide sequence: TGTGCCAGCAGTCTAACGGACATGGGAAACACCATATATTTT.

J is TRBJ2-7 and V is TRBV2; TRBD2 matches at 9 bases. Germline CDR1 is SNHLY and CDR2 is FYNNEI. V trimming: 8 bases; J trimming: 6 bases; junction bases outside the gene matches: 11. The CDR3 spans 14 residues. The CDR3 DNA follows: TGTGCCAGCGACTTAGCGGGAGAGTCGGCCGAGCAGTACTTC. Translation gives CASDLAGESAEQYF.

This rearrangement joins TRBV6-2 or TRBV6-3 to TRBJ2-7, with TRBD2 matching over 13 bases. Germline CDR1 MNHEY, CDR2 SVGEGT. Unmatched junction bases numbered 5, after V lost 6 bases and J lost 0 bases. The length of the CDR3 is 16 residues. The CDR3 sequence is CASSTGTSGNSYEQYF. The DNA for the CDR3 is TGTGCCAGCAGCACCGGGACTAGCGGGAACTCCTACGAGCAGTACTTC.

The chain couples TRBV28 to TRBJ1-3; tentative D call: TRBD1 (6 bases). There are 16 residues in the CDR3. The V and J ends lost 6 bases and 0 bases respectively, with 15 bases between them. Germline V lookup: CDR1 MDHEN, CDR2 SYDVKM. The CDR3 sequence is CASRRDTTNSGNTIYF. CDR3 DNA: TGTGCCAGCAGGAGGGACACTACCAACTCTGGAAACACCATATATTTT.

This clone was recorded many times. The rearrangement links TRBV18 to TRBJ2-1, with 7 bases lining up with TRBD1. Trimming removed 4 bases from V and 4 bases from J; junction bases left unmatched: 4. Germline CDR1 reads KGHSH; CDR2 reads LQKENI. This CDR3 contains 14 residues. CDR3: CASSLGQLYNEQFF. For the CDR3, the DNA is TGTGCCAGCTCACTGGGACAGTTATACAATGAGCAGTTCTTC.

The chain combines TRBV28 with TRBJ1-3; D might be TRBD1 (6 bases). CDR1 is MDHEN and CDR2 is SYDVKM in the germline V gene. Deletions cut 7 bases from V and 7 bases from J, with 17 bases between. CDR3 length equals 14 residues. The CDR3 DNA follows: TGTGCCAGCACCACACAGGGAACGGGGAACACCATATATTTT. Encoded protein: CASTTQGTGNTIYF.